What follows are 18 T cell receptor beta chains derived from one specimen sequenced in a study of blood T cells in healthy people across ages. Primers used in a second PCR of about 6 to 11 cycles were a sample-barcoded 5' primer and a J-beta primer mix. Using its own MiXCR run on the 5' RACE reads, TCRdb lists one record per CDR3 protein. Counted here are about 640,000 distinct CDR3 sequences, about 53% occurring once; the ten biggest clones make up approximately 37%. Sequenced input: blood. These TCRs come from a man aged 55 to 69 in good health.

This clonotype was seen only once. The V gene is TRBV11-2, the J gene TRBJ1-6; no reliable D call. There are 19 residues in the CDR3. V was clipped by 2 bases and J by 7 bases, with 24 bases between them. The germline gives CDR1 SGHAT, CDR2 FQNNGV. Here the CDR3 DNA reads TGTGCCAGCAGCTTAAGAGCAGATAAGGGTGGGATCGGAAATTCACCCCTCCACTTT. This sequence encodes CASSLRADKGGIGNSPLHF.

This clonotype was detected only a few times. This sequence joins TRBV7-2 and TRBJ1-6; D not certain. Looked up from germline, CDR1 is SGHTA and CDR2 is FQGNSA. V was clipped by 2 bases and J by 9 bases, with 11 bases between them. There are 14 residues in the CDR3. The CDR3: CASSLFKGGSPLHF. The DNA of the CDR3 is TGTGCCAGCAGCTTATTTAAAGGAGGTTCACCCCTCCACTTT.

This clonotype was detected only once. The chain joins TRBV7-2 to TRBJ2-3; TRBD2 matches at 9 bases. Germline V gene sequence: CDR1 SGHTA, CDR2 FQGNSA. The CDR3 is 17 amino acids. V lost 5 bases, J lost 0 bases, and 9 bases stayed unmatched. The CDR3 sequence: CASSHAPSGGSTDTQYF. DNA of the CDR3: TGTGCCAGCAGCCATGCCCCCAGCGGGGGGAGCACAGATACGCAGTATTTT.

Only a few counts were recorded for this clonotype. This rearrangement joins TRBV7-2 to TRBJ2-5; 7 bases align to TRBD2. CDR1 is SGHTA, CDR2 FQGNSA, per germline. J gave up 2 bases and V 2 bases, and 8 bases lay outside the gene matches. There are 16 residues in the CDR3. This CDR3 is CASSLNGGSIQETQYF. The CDR3 DNA follows: TGTGCCAGCAGCTTAAACGGGGGGTCCATTCAAGAGACCCAGTACTTC. Variable domain in full (rest from reference TRBV7-2 and TRBJ2-5): GAGVSQSPSNKVTEKGKDVELRCDPISGHTALYWYRQSLGQGLEFLIYFQGNSAPDKSGLPSDRFSAERTGGSVSTLTIQRTQQEDSAVYLCASSLNGGSIQETQYFGPGTRLLVL.

The V and J genes are TRBV6-6 and TRBJ2-7; D unclear. This CDR3 region has 12 residues. CDR1 and CDR2 (germline): MNHNY, SVGAGI (reference sequence). The germline V and J ends were trimmed by 4 bases and 8 bases, with 12 bases remaining between them. CDR3 region: CASSSTEYQQYF. The CDR3 DNA reads TGTGCCAGCAGTTCCACAGAGTACCAGCAGTACTTC.

This clonotype showed up just a few times. The rearrangement links TRBV12-3 or TRBV12-4 to TRBJ2-3, with D unresolved. The length of the CDR3 is 14 residues. Trimming pared 5 bases from V and 3 bases from J, leaving 12 bases between. CDR3 sequence: CASSPSHGTDTQYF. For the CDR3, the DNA is TGTGCCAGCAGTCCGAGTCATGGGACAGATACGCAGTATTTT.

The chain combines TRBV2 with TRBJ2-1; D unclear. With 1 base removed from V and 5 bases from J, the gap between germline ends came to 6 bases. CDR1 is SNHLY, CDR2 FYNNEI, per germline. The CDR3 sequence is 13 residues long. The CDR3 DNA is TGTGCCAGCAGTGAAGACTCGGACAATGAGCAGTTCTTC. Amino acids: CASSEDSDNEQFF.

There are many counts of this clonotype. The chain links TRBV29-1 to TRBJ2-4; D remains ambiguous. The CDR3 is 12 amino acids. Germline V gives CDR1 SQVTM, CDR2 ANQGSEA. V lost 4 bases to trimming and J lost 0 bases, with 4 bases between them. The chain's CDR3 is CSVGEAKNIQYF. The CDR3 DNA reads as TGCAGCGTTGGAGAAGCCAAAAACATTCAGTACTTC.

This clonotype was observed a handful of times. This chain's CDR3 is CSARAGQGSTDTQYF. The CDR3 bases are TGCAGTGCTAGAGCCGGACAGGGCTCCACAGATACGCAGTATTTT. The chain has TRBV20-1 and TRBJ2-3; 8 bases map to TRBD1. The CDR3 extends over 15 amino acids. CDR1 is DFQATT, CDR2 SNEGSKA, per germline (reference sequence). V lost 1 base, J lost 2 bases, and 5 bases stayed unmatched.

The V and J genes are TRBV3-1 and TRBJ1-2, with D possibly TRBD1 on 6 matching bases. The V gene lost 0 bases and the J gene lost 6 bases, with 20 bases spanning the gap. This CDR3 spans 17 amino acids. Germline V lookup: CDR1 LGHDT, CDR2 YNNKEL (reference sequence). The CDR3 spells CASSQESQGMIGNGYTF. In DNA, the CDR3 is TGTGCCAGCAGCCAAGAATCACAGGGTATGATAGGAAATGGCTACACCTTC.

The chain recombines TRBV29-1 with TRBJ1-4; D gene unclear. V lost 6 bases and J 5 bases, leaving 13 bases between the germline ends. Germline V gene data show CDR1 as SQVTM and CDR2 as ANQGSEA. The CDR3 is made up of 13 amino acids. In DNA form, the CDR3 reads TGCAGCGTCCGAGCAGGAGGGAATGAAAAACTGTTTTTT. Encoded protein: CSVRAGGNEKLFF. The entire variable domain, with the rest obtained from reference TRBV29-1 and TRBJ1-4, is as follows: SAVISQKPSRDICQRGTSLTIQCQVDSQVTMMFWYRQQPGQSLTLIATANQGSEATYESGFVIDKFPISRPNLTFSTLTVSNMSPEDSSIYLCSVRAGGNEKLFFGSGTQLSVL.

This clonotype occurred many times. This chain joins TRBV6-1 and TRBJ2-5; D is perhaps TRBD2 (6 bases). V lost 1 base, J lost 3 bases, and 9 bases lay in between. The CDR3 covers 14 residues. Germline-derived CDR1 and CDR2 are MNHNS and SASEGT. CDR3 region: CASSEVLAEETQYF. The CDR3 region has the DNA TGTGCCAGCAGTGAAGTACTAGCTGAAGAGACCCAGTACTTC.

Turning to this clonotype: At one end the junction does not follow the germline gene, possibly because of a read error. For the CDR3, the DNA is TGCGCCAGCAGAAAAGGGACATTCCCATGGAACTATGGCTACACCTTC. Amino acid sequence: CASRKGTFPWNYGYTF. This sequence joins TRBV28 and TRBJ1-2, with D possibly being TRBD1 (6 bases). CDR3 size: 16 residues. Germline assignment: CDR1 MDHEN and CDR2 SYDVKM.

The chain links TRBV20-1 to TRBJ2-7; TRBD1 matches 7 bases. V dropped 3 bases and J dropped 3; count of bases not matched to a gene: 5. The CDR3 consists of 13 residues. The germline V gene encodes CDR1 DFQATT and CDR2 SNEGSKA (reference sequence). CDR3 in amino acids: CSASPRGLYEQYF. The DNA for the CDR3 is TGCAGTGCTAGCCCGAGGGGGCTCTACGAGCAGTACTTC.

V usage is TRBV20-1 and J usage is TRBJ2-7; tentatively, D is TRBD2 (7 bases). Germline CDR1 is DFQATT and CDR2 is SNEGSKA (reference sequence). Deletions cut 2 bases from V and 2 bases from J, with 13 bases between. The CDR3 has 14 amino acids. CDR3 in amino acids: CSARRGGGAYEQYF. In DNA form, the CDR3 reads TGCAGTGCTAGAAGGGGGGGAGGGGCCTACGAGCAGTACTTC.

This clonotype was observed a few times. The chain links TRBV15 to TRBJ2-5; 10 positions agree with TRBD1. V lost 8 bases to trimming and J lost 4 bases; unmatched junction nucleotides: 7. The CDR3 has 14 residues. CDR1 is LNHNV, CDR2 YYDKDF, per germline (reference sequence). The CDR3 region has the DNA TGTGCCACCTGCCGGGACAGGGGACTAGAGACCCAGTACTTC. It yields the protein CATCRDRGLETQYF.

V and J are TRBV11-3 and TRBJ2-7, with 8 positions matching TRBD1. CDR3 length equals 13 residues. Germline V lookup: CDR1 SGHNT, CDR2 YENEEA. J was trimmed by 5 bases and V by 2 bases; bases with no gene match: 2. Written as DNA, the CDR3 is TGTGCCAGCAGCTTACAGGGGGCCAACGAGCAGTACTTC. It specifies CASSLQGANEQYF.

The chain uses TRBV20-1 and TRBJ2-7; D is perhaps TRBD1 or TRBD2 (6 bases each). The CDR3 consists of 14 residues. CDR1 and CDR2 from the germline V gene are DFQATT and SNEGSKA (reference sequence). The V end was cut by 4 bases, the J end by 2 bases, with 15 bases between. The CDR3 loop is CSATEGGHPYEQYF. The CDR3 nucleotides are TGCAGTGCTACTGAGGGGGGCCACCCCTACGAGCAGTACTTC.